Shown below are 29 T cell receptor beta chains from a single sample sequenced in a study of T cells in Graves' hyperthyroidism and ophthalmopathy. The TCR beta CDR3 regions underwent amplification using RNA transcripts as the source. First-round RT-PCR of the TCR CDR3 relied on the HTBI primer set. TCRdb recomputed calls from the multiplex PCR reads with MiXCR, one row per CDR3 protein. The sample holds about half a million distinct CDR3 sequences, about 22% seen once. Sequenced sample: blood. These receptors came from a woman in her 70s with Graves' ophthalmopathy.

The J gene is TRBJ1-1, the V gene TRBV4-2; D uncertain. V lost 4 bases, J lost 5 bases, and 14 bases lay in between. This CDR3 contains 14 residues. Germline CDR1 reads LGHNA; CDR2 reads YNFKEQ. Written as DNA, the CDR3 is TGTGCCAGCAGCCCCCCCATGGGAAGGACTGAAGCTTTCTTT. Translated: CASSPPMGRTEAFF.

As for this clonotype: The CDR3 carries no conserved terminal phenylalanine or tryptophan, so it likely arises from a read error. The genes are TRBV10-3 and TRBJ2-1; 8 positions agree with TRBD2. The J segment lost 7 bases and the V segment lost 0 bases, leaving 11 bases of the junction unmatched. This CDR3 is built from 17 residues. CDR1 is ENHRY, CDR2 SYGVKD, per germline. CDR3 loop: CAISESKAGGLWNEQFL. CDR3 DNA sequence: TGTGCCATCAGTGAGTCTAAGGCGGGAGGTTTATGGAATGAGCAGTTCTTA.

In this sample, this clonotype turned up many times. The chain carries TRBV28 and TRBJ2-3, with 7 bases aligning to TRBD1. After removal of 7 bases from V and 5 bases from J, the junction contained 6 bases not matched to a gene. Germline V gene data show CDR1 as MDHEN and CDR2 as SYDVKM. The CDR3 runs 13 residues. CDR3 nucleotide sequence: TGTGCCAGCAACCAGGGGGTCGGAGATACGCAGTATTTT. Its translation: CASNQGVGDTQYF.

In this sample, this clonotype turned up a few times. The rearrangement joins TRBV5-1 to TRBJ2-1; D tentatively fits TRBD1 or TRBD2 (5 bases each). The CDR3 is 15 amino acids. Germline CDR1 is SGHRS and CDR2 is YFSETQ. The germline V and J ends were trimmed by 4 bases and 7 bases, with 18 bases remaining between them. Here the CDR3 DNA reads TGCGCCAGCAGCCTCCGGGACCCCTCTGGGAATGAGCAGTTCTTC. Translation: CASSLRDPSGNEQFF.

The CDR3 is CASKTVNGMNTEAFF. The CDR3 DNA follows: TGTGCCAGCAAAACCGTTAACGGCATGAACACTGAAGCTTTCTTT. V is TRBV2 and J is TRBJ1-1; no clear D. Germline CDR1 is SNHLY and CDR2 is FYNNEI. The CDR3 length is 15 residues. The V gene lost 7 bases and the J gene lost 0 bases, with 15 bases spanning the gap.

This clonotype was detected only a few times. The CDR3 DNA sequence: TGTGCCAGCAGCTTCGGCGCGGGGTTTACGCAGTATTTT. Its protein product is CASSFGAGFTQYF. The rearrangement joins TRBV7-9 to TRBJ2-3, with a tentative D call TRBD2 (6 bases). V gave up 3 bases and J gave up 8 bases, with 12 bases separating them. The germline V gene encodes CDR1 SEHNR and CDR2 FQNEAQ (reference sequence). CDR3 size: 13 residues.

Many counts were recorded for this clonotype. CDR3 in DNA: TGTGCCAGCTCTTCGTACAGGGGGCAGAGCTCCTACGAGCAGTACTTC. Its protein is CASSSYRGQSSYEQYF. The chain uses TRBV28 and TRBJ2-7, with 9 bases identical to TRBD1. J lost 0 bases, V lost 8 bases, and 11 bases had no gene match. Germline CDR1 MDHEN, CDR2 SYDVKM. The CDR3 has 16 residues.

This clonotype has a handful of counts. The rearrangement joins TRBV6-2 or TRBV6-3 to TRBJ2-2, with 8 bases identical to TRBD2. Germline V gives CDR1 MNHEY, CDR2 SVGEGT. CDR3 length: 19 amino acids. Trimming at V came to 4 bases and at J to 2 bases, leaving 15 bases not matched to a gene. The CDR3 DNA reads as TGTGCCAGCAGTTCCACCACACGAACTAGCGGAACAAACACCGGGGAGCTGTTTTTT. This sequence encodes CASSSTTRTSGTNTGELFF.

CDR3 loop: CSARPGQGVYNEQFF. CDR3 DNA sequence: TGCAGTGCTAGACCGGGACAGGGAGTCTACAATGAGCAGTTCTTC. This chain joins TRBV20-1 and TRBJ2-1; TRBD1 matches 9 bases. V dropped 2 bases and J dropped 3; count of bases not matched to a gene: 5. CDR3 length: 15 amino acids. Germline lookup yields CDR1 DFQATT and CDR2 SNEGSKA (reference sequence).

This clonotype appeared many times. The chain recombines TRBV29-1 with TRBJ2-1, with TRBD2 matching 9 bases. The CDR3 is 15 amino acids. The germline gives CDR1 SQVTM, CDR2 ANQGSEA. The V gene end was trimmed by 8 bases and the J gene end by 5 bases; junction bases not matched to a gene: 13. In DNA form, the CDR3 reads TGCAGCCGGAAGGTAGGACTAGCGAGGGACAATGAGCAGTTCTTC. Translation gives CSRKVGLARDNEQFF.

With regard to this clonotype: An end of the junction differs from the germline gene, which may be a read error. The chain links TRBV6-5 to TRBJ2-2, with 10 nucleotides matching TRBD1. This CDR3 has 17 residues. Germline CDR1 MNHEY, CDR2 SVGAGI. The CDR3 coding sequence is TGTGCCAGCAGTTACTCGACAGGGGGCAGCGCCACCGGGGAGCTGCTTTTT. Amino acid sequence: CASSYSTGGSATGELLF.

The gene calls are TRBV19 and TRBJ2-1; D gene uncertain. This CDR3 is built from 15 residues. The V end lost 5 bases, the J end lost 2 bases, and 13 bases lay between the germline ends. The V gene's germline CDR1 is LNHDA and CDR2 SQIVND (reference sequence). The CDR3 reads CASSDLGSAYNEQFF. The DNA of the CDR3 is TGTGCCAGTAGTGATCTCGGGTCGGCCTACAATGAGCAGTTCTTC.

This chain links TRBV7-9 with TRBJ2-1; no definite D call. CDR1 and CDR2 from the germline V gene are SEHNR and FQNEAQ (reference sequence). V lost 5 bases and J 7 bases, leaving 6 bases between the germline ends. This CDR3 is built from 11 residues. This CDR3 is CASSPTNEQFF. The CDR3 DNA sequence: TGTGCCAGCAGCCCTACGAATGAGCAGTTCTTC.

CDR3: CASSVVPSGRAVNTGELFF. The CDR3 DNA reads TGTGCCAGCAGCGTAGTCCCTAGCGGGAGGGCCGTGAACACCGGGGAGCTGTTTTTT. V usage is TRBV9 and J usage is TRBJ2-2, with 12 positions matching TRBD2. J was trimmed by 1 base and V by 0 bases; bases with no gene match: 7. This CDR3 spans 19 amino acids. Per germline, CDR1 SGDLS and CDR2 YYNGEE.

This clonotype was recorded a few times. The rearrangement uses TRBV11-1 and TRBJ2-5; D remains ambiguous. CDR1 is SGHAT and CDR2 is FQDESV in the germline V gene (reference sequence). The CDR3 is 12 residues long. Trimming shortened V by 5 bases and J by 1 base, and 5 bases separated the two germline ends. Here the CDR3 reads CASSIIQETQYF. Here the CDR3 DNA reads TGTGCCAGCAGCATAATCCAAGAGACCCAGTACTTC.

This clonotype was detected only a few times. The chain couples TRBV12-5 to TRBJ1-2; D not resolved. The CDR3 covers 14 residues. V was pared by 1 base and J by 3 bases, with 9 bases between. Germline assignment: CDR1 LGHNT and CDR2 FRNRAP. CDR3 protein: CASGLARTYYGYTF. As DNA, the CDR3 is TGTGCTAGTGGTTTGGCACGGACGTACTATGGCTACACCTTC.

This clonotype was observed a handful of times. The chain is built from TRBV5-1 and TRBJ2-5; TRBD2 matches at 8 bases. Losses at the gene ends were 4 bases for V and 2 bases for J; bases not matched to a gene: 10. The CDR3 totals 16 residues. Germline assignment: CDR1 SGHRS and CDR2 YFSETQ. The CDR3 loop is CASSVGGAGAQETQYF. The CDR3 coding sequence is TGCGCCAGCAGCGTCGGGGGGGCGGGAGCTCAAGAGACCCAGTACTTC.

The chain links TRBV3-1 to TRBJ1-1; TRBD1 matches at 10 bases. The CDR3 sequence is 15 residues long. Germline-derived CDR1 and CDR2 are LGHDT and YNNKEL (reference sequence). The ends lost 4 bases at V and 5 bases at J; junction bases unmatched: 7. The CDR3 here is CASSPGTGDLTEAFF. DNA for the CDR3: TGTGCCAGCAGCCCCGGGACAGGGGATTTAACTGAAGCTTTCTTT. The entire variable domain, with the rest obtained from reference TRBV3-1 and TRBJ1-1, is as follows: DTAVSQTPKYLVTQMGNDKSIKCEQNLGHDTMYWYKQDSKKFLKIMFSYNNKELIINETVPNRFSPKSPDKAHLNLHINSLELGDSAVYFCASSPGTGDLTEAFFGQGTRLTVV.

This chain uses TRBV12-3 or TRBV12-4 with TRBJ2-2; D unclear. The CDR3 contains 13 residues. V was cut by 9 bases and J by 4 bases, with 12 bases left in between. This chain's CDR3 is CASPRLSTGELFF. CDR3 in DNA: TGTGCCAGTCCACGTTTGAGCACCGGGGAGCTGTTTTTT.

This clonotype was detected a few times. V gene TRBV6-1 combines with J gene TRBJ1-2; no clear D gene. Germline assignment: CDR1 MNHNS and CDR2 SASEGT. CDR3 length equals 14 residues. Deletions cut 6 bases from V and 4 bases from J, with 15 bases between. This CDR3 is CASRHGGRTYGYTF. The CDR3 nucleotides read TGTGCCAGCAGACATGGCGGGAGGACCTATGGCTACACCTTC.

This clonotype appeared a single time. V usage is TRBV5-4 and J usage is TRBJ2-1; possibly TRBD2 for D (7 bases). CDR1 and CDR2 (germline): SGHNT, YYREEE (reference sequence). This CDR3 has 16 residues. V was cut by 4 bases and J by 7 bases, with 21 bases left in between. The DNA of the CDR3 is TGTGCCAGCAGCCCCTCTAGCGGAGGGGGGAGGAATGAGCAGTTCTTC. It specifies CASSPSSGGGRNEQFF.

This clonotype was seen more than once but under ten times. V and J are TRBV5-1 and TRBJ1-1; TRBD1 might be the D (5 bases). The CDR3 extends over 15 amino acids. V lost 0 bases, J lost 1 base, and 10 bases lay in between. Germline CDR1 is SGHRS and CDR2 is YFSETQ. DNA for the CDR3: TGCGCCAGCAGCTTGGCCGCGGGGACGAACACTGAAGCTTTCTTT. It encodes CASSLAAGTNTEAFF.

Ten or more counts support this clonotype. V gene TRBV2 combines with J gene TRBJ2-3; 8 bases line up with TRBD2. The CDR3 covers 16 residues. Per germline, CDR1 SNHLY and CDR2 FYNNEI. Trimming removed 6 bases from V and 4 bases from J; junction bases left unmatched: 12. The CDR3 reads CASSNPVAGGADTQYF. The DNA of the CDR3 is TGTGCCAGCAGCAACCCGGTGGCGGGAGGAGCAGATACGCAGTATTTT.

This clonotype was seen a handful of times. This chain uses TRBV29-1 with TRBJ2-7, with D possibly TRBD2 on 6 matching bases. The CDR3 consists of 12 residues. Germline lookup yields CDR1 SQVTM and CDR2 ANQGSEA. The germline V and J ends were trimmed by 7 bases and 7 bases, with 17 bases remaining between them. CDR3 DNA sequence: TGCAGCGCTACCCGAGGAGGGGATGAGCAGTACTTC. It codes for CSATRGGDEQYF.

The chain has TRBV3-1 and TRBJ2-1, with D perhaps matching TRBD2 (6 bases). The CDR3 totals 15 residues. CDR1 and CDR2 (germline): LGHDT, YNNKEL (reference sequence). V gave up 3 bases and J gave up 1 base, with 10 bases separating them. In nucleotides, the CDR3 is TGTGCCAGCAGCCATTCCGGGGGTTCCTACAATGAGCAGTTCTTC. Amino acids: CASSHSGGSYNEQFF.

This clonotype came up a few times. The chain is built from TRBV28 and TRBJ2-7; the match to TRBD1 covers 12 bases. CDR1 is MDHEN, CDR2 SYDVKM, per germline. V was pared by 6 bases and J by 8 bases, with 11 bases of the junction left unmatched. CDR3 size: 15 residues. CDR3 residues: CASRGGQGAPEKQYF. The CDR3 DNA reads as TGTGCCAGCAGGGGGGGACAGGGGGCGCCGGAGAAGCAGTACTTC.

This clonotype was counted between two and nine times. A much more abundant neighbour one base away suggests this may be a read error. The chain uses TRBV3-1 and TRBJ2-3, with D unresolved. CDR3 length: 11 residues. The V end lost 7 bases, the J end lost 2 bases, and 4 bases lay between the germline ends. The germline gives CDR1 LGHDT, CDR2 YNNKEL (reference sequence). Written as DNA, the CDR3 is TGTGCCAGCAAGAACACAGATACGCAGTATTTT. Translated, it gives CASKNTDTQYF.

Worth noting for this clonotype: The junction differs from germline at one of its ends, possibly a read error. This sequence joins TRBV28 and TRBJ2-3; TRBD2 matches 13 bases. Germline CDR1 and CDR2: MDHEN and SYDVKM. The CDR3 has 18 amino acids. The CDR3 DNA is TGTGCCGGCAGTTTAGTCTCGGGACTAGCGGGAAGCACAGATACGCAGTATTTT. This gives the protein CAGSLVSGLAGSTDTQYF.

This clonotype was observed many times. The chain uses TRBV11-3 and TRBJ1-2; possibly TRBD1 for D (5 bases). CDR1 is SGHNT, CDR2 YENEEA, per germline. V lost 4 bases, J lost 4 bases, and 7 bases lay in between. This CDR3 is 12 amino acids long. CDR3 bases: TGTGCCAGCAGCTCAGGGAGCTATGGCTACACCTTC. This sequence encodes CASSSGSYGYTF.